The following is a TCR beta chain sequence with its context. Its matching antigen is unknown. This entry belongs to a study of Ad26.COV2.S vaccination and SARS-CoV-2 variants. Study-level background: Each vaccinee took Ad26.COV2.S intramuscularly, once or twice 56 days apart. Study findings and constraints: Spike-specific TCR breadth ran higher among vaccine recipients than placebo recipients.

Treatment reported: about 20 received Ad26.COV2.S at low or high dose, single or two shots; 5 received placebo; per-sample allocation not given. Sampling took place 63 days after the first vaccine or placebo injection. Looked up from germline, CDR1 is SGHNT and CDR2 is YYREEE (reference sequence). This CDR3 spans 15 amino acids. V lost 2 bases to trimming and J lost 2 bases; unmatched junction nucleotides: 6. The assay was immunoSEQ multiplex PCR, and TCRdb's table has in-frame clones only and misses some. The sample consists of some 390,000 clones, approximately 91% of them appearing once. This specimen was peripheral blood, taken in a trial of Ad26.COV2.S vaccine versus placebo. The chain carries TRBV5-4 and TRBJ1-2; TRBD1 matches 7 bases. This clonotype originated in a person aged 18-60 years who received the Ad26.COV2.S COVID-19 vaccine or a placebo. DNA of the CDR3: TGTGCCAGCAGCTTCACAGGGGCCCCGAACTATGGCTACACCTTC. Protein product: CASSFTGAPNYGYTF.